This T cell receptor (beta chain) was observed in a study of T cell changes during pregnancy in multiple sclerosis. The length of the CDR3 is 16 residues. Germline-derived CDR1 and CDR2 are MGHRA and YSYEKL. Trimming stripped 1 base from V and 0 bases from J, with 12 bases between. Measured with immunoSEQ multiplex PCR; TCRdb has only the in-frame clones, and not every one. This table has roughly 70,000 clones, approximately 92% appearing once. The input for sequencing was peripheral blood, taken before pregnancy. The rearrangement joins TRBV4-1 to TRBJ1-1; D unclear. The receptor comes from a female donor with multiple sclerosis, enrolled in a pregnancy study. The CDR3 here is CASSQGLGSLNTEAFF. DNA of the CDR3: TGCGCCAGCAGCCAAGGACTTGGGTCTTTGAACACTGAAGCTTTCTTT.